This entry lists 22 T cell receptor beta chains sequenced from one sample in a study of cytomegalovirus exposure and HLA in healthy donors. TCRdb keeps only in-frame clones here, not all; method: immunoSEQ multiplex PCR. The table shows about 160,000 clones, with roughly 90% occurring only once. The specimen was PBMCs. The receptors were sampled from a woman in her twenties or thirties in good health and CMV-seronegative.

CDR3 in DNA: TGTGCCACCAGCAGAGGAAGGACTAGCGGGGATACAGATACGCAGTATTTT. Its translation is CATSRGRTSGDTDTQYF. The V and J genes are TRBV15 and TRBJ2-3; 12 bases match TRBD2. The J segment lost 3 bases and the V segment lost 1 base, leaving 5 bases of the junction unmatched. Germline-derived CDR1 and CDR2 are LNHNV and YYDKDF (reference sequence). This CDR3 has 17 residues.

The rearrangement uses TRBV28 and TRBJ1-1, with D unclear. The CDR3 runs 15 residues. V lost 2 bases, J lost 1 base, and 11 bases lay in between. Germline lookup yields CDR1 MDHEN and CDR2 SYDVKM. Written as DNA, the CDR3 is TGTGCCAGCAGTTTAGGAGGATCCAGGAACACTGAAGCTTTCTTT. Its protein product is CASSLGGSRNTEAFF.

The chain uses TRBV6-1 and TRBJ1-3; no definite D call. Trimming left V 4 bases short and J 4 bases short, with 17 bases between. CDR3 size: 16 residues. Germline CDR1 MNHNS, CDR2 SASEGT. The CDR3 loop reads CASSAGSNVVGNTIYF. In nucleotides, the CDR3 is TGTGCCAGCAGTGCCGGATCGAACGTTGTGGGAAACACCATATATTTT.

The chain couples TRBV7-3 to TRBJ2-5; 8 nucleotides agree with TRBD2. Trimming removed 2 bases from V and 4 bases from J; junction bases left unmatched: 9. This CDR3 comprises 16 residues. The germline gives CDR1 SGHTA, CDR2 FQGTGA. CDR3 bases: TGTGCCAGCAGCTTAGCCTCGGGGCTAGCGGGAGAGACCCAGTACTTC. It translates to CASSLASGLAGETQYF.

The V call is TRBV7-8, the J call TRBJ1-2, with 9 bases aligning to TRBD1. The germline gives CDR1 SGHVS, CDR2 FQNEAQ. Trimming cost V 5 bases and J 4 bases; bases outside gene matches: 8. This CDR3 contains 15 residues. This CDR3 is CASSPGRTGVYGYTF. DNA for the CDR3: TGTGCCAGCAGCCCAGGCCGGACAGGGGTCTATGGCTACACCTTC.

CDR3 in DNA: TGTGCCAGCACCCCGGGGGCGTCGAGCAATCAGCCCCAGCATTTT. Its translation is CASTPGASSNQPQHF. The chain combines TRBV6-1 with TRBJ1-5, with D perhaps TRBD1 (6 bases). This CDR3 is 15 amino acids long. Trimming pared 7 bases from V and 1 base from J, leaving 14 bases between. Germline lookup yields CDR1 MNHNS and CDR2 SASEGT.

The V call is TRBV2, the J call TRBJ2-3; 10 bases map to TRBD1. Germline trimming cut 5 bases from V and 6 bases from J; bases unmatched to any gene: 8. Germline CDR1 reads SNHLY; CDR2 reads FYNNEI. This CDR3 is 15 amino acids long. CDR3 DNA: TGTGCCAGCAGTTCAATTTGGACAGGGGGGGATACGCAGTATTTT. This gives the protein CASSSIWTGGDTQYF. Combining the CDR3 with reference TRBV2 and TRBJ2-3 gives the whole variable domain EPEVTQTPSHQVTQMGQEVILRCVPISNHLYFYWYRQILGQKVEFLVSFYNNEISEKSEIFDDQFSVERPDGSNFTLKIRSTKLEDSAMYFCASSSIWTGGDTQYFGPGTRLTVL.

The CDR3 sequence: CASSPSGTSYEQYF. In DNA, the CDR3 is TGTGCCAGCTCACCCTCGGGCACCTCCTACGAGCAGTACTTC. The chain couples TRBV18 to TRBJ2-7, with D uncertain. This CDR3 region has 14 residues. V dropped 3 bases and J dropped 0 bases, with 9 bases sitting between them. Germline CDR1 and CDR2: KGHSH and LQKENI.

CDR3 residues: CASSHLEGGETQYF. CDR3 nucleotide sequence: TGTGCCAGCAGCCACCTAGAGGGGGGGGAGACCCAGTACTTC. The genes are TRBV4-2 and TRBJ2-5; a weak D match, TRBD2 (7 bases). Germline V lookup: CDR1 LGHNA, CDR2 YNFKEQ. Between the trimmed V and J ends, which lost 3 bases and 5 bases, there was a span of 13 bases. The CDR3 is 14 amino acids.

The J gene is TRBJ1-6, the V gene TRBV27, with unresolved D. This CDR3 region has 15 residues. V lost 3 bases to trimming and J lost 7 bases, with 13 bases between them. Germline V CDR1 and CDR2: MNHEY, SMNVEV (reference sequence). The CDR3 here is CASSLAGMPNSPLHF. The CDR3 DNA follows: TGTGCCAGCAGTTTGGCAGGTATGCCAAATTCACCCCTCCACTTT.

In this sample, this clone turned up once. The chain is built from TRBV6-5 and TRBJ1-2; D unclear. Germline V CDR1 and CDR2: MNHEY, SVGAGI. The CDR3 contains 14 residues. V shed 4 bases and J shed 2 bases, with 11 bases lying between them. The CDR3 loop reads CASSWGNLNYGYTF. The CDR3 DNA follows: TGTGCCAGCAGTTGGGGAAACCTCAACTATGGCTACACCTTC.

This clone was detected once. V gene TRBV6-5 combines with J gene TRBJ2-1; maybe TRBD2 (6 bases). CDR3 length equals 13 residues. V was clipped by 6 bases and J by 8 bases, with 14 bases between them. Germline V gene sequence: CDR1 MNHEY, CDR2 SVGAGI. CDR3 loop: CASSQQRRDEQFF. Here the CDR3 DNA reads TGTGCCAGCAGCCAACAAAGGAGGGATGAGCAGTTCTTC.

The gene calls are TRBV5-1 and TRBJ2-7; a possible D gene is TRBD1 (5 bases). This CDR3 region has 12 residues. Deletions cut 6 bases from V and 3 bases from J, with 10 bases between. CDR1 is SGHRS and CDR2 is YFSETQ in the germline V gene. The CDR3 reads CASTGANYEQYF. CDR3 DNA sequence: TGCGCCAGCACTGGGGCCAACTACGAGCAGTACTTC.

This clone has more than one count but fewer than ten. The rearrangement joins TRBV10-2 to TRBJ1-5; weak D call: TRBD1 (6 bases). Trimming stripped 6 bases from V and 6 bases from J, with 12 bases between. The CDR3 runs 13 residues. The germline CDR1 and CDR2 sequences are WSHSY and SAAADI. Here the CDR3 DNA reads TGCGCCAGCAGCTTGAGGGGGGGTCAGCCCCAGCATTTT. Its protein is CASSLRGGQPQHF.

A single count supports this clone. The rearrangement uses TRBV4-2 and TRBJ2-7; 7 bases match TRBD1. V dropped 1 base and J dropped 3; count of bases not matched to a gene: 15. In germline, CDR1 is LGHNA, CDR2 YNFKEQ. The CDR3 totals 18 residues. The CDR3 reads CASSQVPFRDSLYYEQYF. The CDR3 DNA reads TGTGCCAGCAGCCAAGTTCCGTTCCGGGACAGCCTTTACTACGAGCAGTACTTC.

This clone showed up just a few times. This chain links TRBV27 with TRBJ1-2; D unclear. CDR3 length: 10 amino acids. Germline V lookup: CDR1 MNHEY, CDR2 SMNVEV (reference sequence). V was cut by 2 bases and J by 13 bases, with 8 bases left in between. For the CDR3, the DNA is TGTGCCAGCAGTTTAAACCGCGGCACCTTC. This sequence encodes CASSLNRGTF.

The chain links TRBV4-3 to TRBJ1-3; 8 positions agree with TRBD1. The V gene end was trimmed by 1 base and the J gene end by 1 base; junction bases not matched to a gene: 0. Germline values: CDR1 LGHNA, CDR2 YSLEER. This CDR3 is 15 amino acids long. Written as DNA, the CDR3 is TGCGCCAGCAGCCAAGGGACAGGGTCTGGAAACACCATATATTTT. Translating it yields CASSQGTGSGNTIYF.

This clone is a singleton in its sample. The chain carries TRBV7-9 and TRBJ2-5; D is uncertain. This CDR3 is built from 12 residues. Per germline, CDR1 SEHNR and CDR2 FQNEAQ (reference sequence). V gave up 5 bases and J gave up 0 bases, with 4 bases separating them. The CDR3, as DNA: TGTGCCAGCAGCGAGCACCAAGAGACCCAGTACTTC. Translation gives CASSEHQETQYF. Variable domain in full (rest from reference TRBV7-9 and TRBJ2-5): DTGVSQNPRHKITKRGQNVTFRCDPISEHNRLYWYRQTLGQGPEFLTYFQNEAQLEKSRLLSDRFSAERPKGSFSTLEIQRTEQGDSAMYLCASSEHQETQYFGPGTRLLVL.

A few counts support this clone. The rearrangement joins TRBV19 to TRBJ1-4, with D unresolved. The germline V and J ends were trimmed by 3 bases and 5 bases, with 10 bases remaining between them. Germline CDR1 and CDR2: LNHDA and SQIVND (reference sequence). This CDR3 region has 14 residues. The CDR3 nucleotides are TGTGCCAGTAGTATCGCAGGACGAAATGAAAAACTGTTTTTT. This translates into CASSIAGRNEKLFF.

The chain is built from TRBV27 and TRBJ2-6, with D possibly TRBD1 on 6 matching bases. CDR3 size: 16 residues. V lost 2 bases, J lost 4 bases, and 12 bases lay in between. Germline V gene sequence: CDR1 MNHEY, CDR2 SMNVEV (reference sequence). CDR3 protein: CASSLVGTIGANVLTF. The CDR3 DNA reads TGTGCCAGCAGTTTAGTCGGGACAATCGGGGCCAACGTCCTGACTTTC.

The V and J genes are TRBV5-1 and TRBJ1-5; TRBD1 is a possible D gene (6 bases). The CDR3 is made up of 14 amino acids. Trimming stripped 0 bases from V and 4 bases from J, with 8 bases between. The germline V gene has CDR1 SGHRS and CDR2 YFSETQ. The CDR3 here is CASSLGDRNQPQHF. CDR3 DNA: TGCGCCAGCAGCTTGGGTGACAGGAATCAGCCCCAGCATTTT.

This sequence joins TRBV7-8 and TRBJ2-5; D remains ambiguous. Trimming took 1 base from V and 1 from J, leaving 10 bases between them. The CDR3 covers 15 residues. Germline assignment: CDR1 SGHVS and CDR2 FQNEAQ. The CDR3 nucleotides read TGTGCCAGCAGCTTAGGAGAATCGTTCCAAGAGACCCAGTACTTC. This gives the protein CASSLGESFQETQYF.